This T cell receptor (beta chain) comes out of a study of cytomegalovirus exposure and HLA in healthy donors. Primers for the PCR totalled 60 Vbeta and 13 Jbeta. Measured with immunoSEQ multiplex PCR; TCRdb has only the in-frame clones, and not every one. Of about 190,000 clones in the sample, 85% to 90% were seen once. The germline CDR1 and CDR2 sequences are SEHNR and FQNEAQ (reference sequence). The CDR3 runs to 15 residues. Trimming stripped 5 bases from V and 1 base from J, with 14 bases between. This clonotype was obtained from a man in his thirties or forties in good health and CMV-seronegative. Source material: PBMCs. This chain links TRBV7-9 with TRBJ2-5, with a possible D match to TRBD1 (6 bases). CDR3 region: CASSPSGQLQETQYF. CDR3 nucleotides: TGTGCCAGCAGCCCCTCAGGACAGCTCCAAGAGACCCAGTACTTC.